Here is one TCR beta chain with its context. The V segment lost 2 bases and the J segment 8 bases; nucleotides outside the gene matches: 9. The CDR3 runs to 17 residues. Looked up from germline, CDR1 is SEHNR and CDR2 is FQNEAQ (reference sequence). The data stem from a study of blood T cell repertoires in COVID-19. In the study overall: The United States, Italy and Spain were the sources of the acute and convalescent COVID-19 samples. Nucleic acid was either cDNA or gDNA, and it came from T cells, B-cell-depleted T cells, or PBMCs.

In Seattle, patients joined the study during active infection and were tracked longitudinally. As handled by the study authors: Amplification of reference gene primers provided the estimated nucleated cell counts. The data were produced by immunoSEQ multiplex PCR, yet TCRdb's version contains in-frame clones alone and is incomplete. Clone size and the V and J calls come from that table; the DNA yielded D and trimming. The repertoire includes fewer than 95,000 clones, around 74% of them detected once, and 3.9% sits in the top ten. Sequencing was carried out using peripheral blood. This chain joins TRBV7-9 and TRBJ2-1; the match to TRBD2 covers 13 bases. The sequence was collected from a man between 70 and 80 years old with COVID-19, enrolled during active disease. The CDR3 loop reads CASSLTSGRAQGHEQFF. In nucleotides, the CDR3 is TGTGCCAGCAGCTTAACTAGCGGGAGGGCCCAGGGCCATGAGCAGTTCTTC.